The 10 T cell receptor beta chains given below trace back to one sample, sequenced in a study of blood T cell repertoires in COVID-19. Data came from immunoSEQ multiplex PCR; TCRdb stores just in-frame clones and leaves some out. The data hold fewer than 400,000 clones, with approximately 90% observed a single time. The source material was PBMCs or T cells enriched from blood (not recorded which). The receptors come from a man between 25 and 39 years old who had recovered from COVID-19.

The rearrangement joins TRBV5-4 to TRBJ2-5, with D tentatively TRBD1 (5 bases). Trimming removed 0 bases from V and 4 bases from J, with 13 bases in between. CDR3 size: 15 residues. Germline-derived CDR1 and CDR2 are SGHNT and YYREEE (reference sequence). DNA for the CDR3: TGTGCCAGCAGCTTGGAAGGGGCTGGCTCAGAGACCCAGTACTTC. Translation: CASSLEGAGSETQYF.

This chain joins TRBV10-2 and TRBJ1-5; D remains ambiguous. V was trimmed by 5 bases and J by 1 base, leaving 9 bases between them. The CDR3 runs 14 residues. Germline CDR1 and CDR2: WSHSY and SAAADI. The CDR3 reads CASSRTRSNQPQHF. CDR3 in DNA: TGCGCCAGCAGTCGGACTAGAAGCAATCAGCCCCAGCATTTT.

This chain joins TRBV5-1 and TRBJ2-7, with TRBD1 as a possible D gene (6 bases). This CDR3 comprises 14 residues. V was trimmed by 1 base and J by 2 bases, leaving 10 bases between them. Germline CDR1 SGHRS, CDR2 YFSETQ. This chain's CDR3 is CASSLSRGTYEQYF. CDR3 DNA sequence: TGCGCCAGCAGCTTGAGCAGGGGTACCTACGAGCAGTACTTC.

The table lists this clone with a count of one. The chain carries TRBV5-4 and TRBJ2-2, with TRBD2 as a possible D gene (7 bases). Looked up from germline, CDR1 is SGHNT and CDR2 is YYREEE (reference sequence). This CDR3 spans 18 amino acids. V dropped 1 base and J dropped 4 bases, with 20 bases sitting between them. The CDR3: CASSLIRPGGLGTGELFF. CDR3 nucleotides: TGTGCCAGCAGCTTGATTCGTCCGGGGGGCTTGGGCACCGGGGAGCTGTTTTTT.

This clone was counted a single time. The CDR3 DNA follows: TGTGCCAGCAGCCGATATCCTACAGGGAACTATGGCTACACCTTC. It yields the protein CASSRYPTGNYGYTF. The rearrangement uses TRBV7-8 and TRBJ1-2, with D maybe TRBD1 (6 bases). The germline V and J ends were trimmed by 5 bases and 2 bases, with 15 bases remaining between them. The CDR3 runs to 15 residues. CDR1 is SGHVS, CDR2 FQNEAQ, per germline.

CDR3 region: CASSSSQGPYGYTF. The DNA for the CDR3 is TGCGCCAGCAGCTCCTCACAGGGACCCTATGGCTACACCTTC. This sequence joins TRBV5-1 and TRBJ1-2; TRBD1 might be the D (6 bases). From germline, CDR1 is SGHRS and CDR2 YFSETQ. Deletions cut 3 bases from V and 4 bases from J, with 13 bases between. This CDR3 is built from 14 residues. Full variable domain (remainder filled in from reference TRBV5-1 and TRBJ1-2): KAGVTQTPRYLIKTRGQQVTLSCSPISGHRSVSWYQQTPGQGLQFLFEYFSETQRNKGNFPGRFSGRQFSNSRSEMNVSTLELGDSALYLCASSSSQGPYGYTFGSGTRLTVV.

This clone came up once. DNA for the CDR3: TGCGCCAGCAGCTTGGGGGCAAAGCAAGAGACCCAGTACTTC. It specifies CASSLGAKQETQYF. The rearrangement links TRBV5-1 to TRBJ2-5; no reliable D call. The CDR3 length is 14 residues. V was trimmed by 0 bases and J by 2 bases, leaving 8 bases between them. Germline CDR1 reads SGHRS; CDR2 reads YFSETQ.

The chain combines TRBV10-1 with TRBJ2-7; D may be TRBD2 (6 bases). This CDR3 contains 11 residues. V was cut by 5 bases and J by 6 bases, with 8 bases left in between. In germline, CDR1 is WNHNN, CDR2 SYGVQD (reference sequence). The CDR3 loop reads CASSRGTEQYF. Written as DNA, the CDR3 is TGCGCCAGCAGTCGGGGGACCGAGCAGTACTTC.

The V gene is TRBV29-1, the J gene TRBJ2-4, with 9 bases fitting TRBD1. In germline, CDR1 is SQVTM, CDR2 ANQGSEA. V lost 6 bases and J lost 4; bases outside the gene matches: 4. CDR3 length equals 13 residues. The CDR3 coding sequence is TGCAGCGTCCTTGACAGGGGGAAAAACATTCAGTACTTC. This encodes CSVLDRGKNIQYF.

The chain combines TRBV12-3 or TRBV12-4 with TRBJ1-2; 8 bases agree with TRBD1. Trimming cost V 3 bases and J 4 bases; bases outside gene matches: 1. The length of the CDR3 is 13 residues. The DNA for the CDR3 is TGTGCCAGCAGTTTTCAGGGGGCCTATGGCTACACCTTC. It specifies CASSFQGAYGYTF.